This T cell receptor (beta chain) is drawn from a study of T cell responses to AZD1222 COVID-19 vaccine. CDR3 length equals 18 residues. Assay: immunoSEQ multiplex PCR; the TCRdb copy retains only in-frame clones and omits some. The sample includes just under 95,000 clones, approximately 91% of them seen just once. Concerning this clone: Its antigen is undetermined.

Points from the study as a whole: There were mostly white British donors and more females than males, and clonal diversity was possibly underestimated.

This clonotype was sampled from an adult in good health. This material consisted of peripheral blood, taken on day 0 of AZD1222 vaccination. The V and J genes are TRBV21-1 and TRBJ2-5; the D call of TRBD2 is as the table states it, not checked on the DNA. TRBV21-1 is a pseudogene locus. The CDR3 is CASSAGLAGGLLRETQYF. The CDR3 coding sequence is TGTGCCAGCAGCGCGGGACTAGCGGGGGGCCTGTTAAGAGAGACCCAGTACTTC.